The sequence of this T cell receptor beta chain was determined in a study of PD-1 blockade in classical Hodgkin lymphoma. The study's findings and limits: Why the repertoires differ is still unclear, perhaps disease activity or prior therapy. Relapsed/refractory patients reportedly had lower baseline diversity than newly diagnosed patients.

Profiling relied on immunoSEQ multiplex PCR, and the TCRdb table lists in-frame clones only, not all of them. The top ten clones hold around 2.5% of a sample with approximately 70,000 clones, 93% of them seen once. Per the germline V gene, CDR1 is SGHAT and CDR2 is FQNNGV. V was cut by 3 bases and J by 2 bases, with 14 bases left in between. CDR3 size: 15 residues. Stated time point: newly diagnosed, previously untreated cHL patient sample. Serving as comparison were PBMCs from newly diagnosed, untreated classical Hodgkin lymphoma, which were sequenced alongside the relapsed/refractory trial patients. With respect to this clone: Its antigen is unknown.

The sample taken for sequencing was peripheral blood mononuclear cells (PBMCs). The V gene is TRBV11-2, the J gene TRBJ2-7; either TRBD1 or TRBD2 may fit D (6 bases each). This receptor was identified in a human donor with classical Hodgkin lymphoma. The CDR3 loop reads CASSLVGGAAYEQYF. Here the CDR3 DNA reads TGTGCCAGCAGCTTGGTGGGGGGCGCAGCCTACGAGCAGTACTTC.